This TCR beta chain was identified during a study of shared clonotypes between healthy human individuals. About this clone: Its specificity is unknown.

Study-level results: Large sequencing depth failed to make sorted-subset sequencing complete, rarefaction showed.

Each PCR replicate from the sorted subsets contained 150 to 200 ng DNA, which is about 30,000 T cell genomes. Data came from immunoSEQ multiplex PCR; TCRdb stores just in-frame clones and leaves some out. The sample carries over a million clones, around 98.5% recorded once. J gave up 8 bases and V 1 base, and 15 bases lay outside the gene matches. CDR1 is SGHAT, CDR2 FQNNGV, per germline. CDR3 length: 18 amino acids. Among the donors, all were Caucasian adults who lived in Nashville, Tennessee. What was sequenced was naive CD4+ T cells sorted from blood. Noted subset: CD45RA+ positively selected. The J gene is TRBJ2-3, the V gene TRBV11-2; 10 bases are shared with TRBD1. The receptor was derived from a man aged 25 to 45 in good health. The DNA for the CDR3 is TGTGCCAGCAGCTTAGGAGCTTTTGGACAGGGGGGCCTAAGTACGCAGTATTTT. Translated: CASSLGAFGQGGLSTQYF.